This TCR beta chain was retrieved from a study of T cells in Graves' hyperthyroidism and ophthalmopathy. TCR beta CDR3 regions were amplified from RNA. HTBI primers were used for first-round RT-PCR of the TCR CDR3. MiXCR was run by TCRdb on the multiplex PCR reads, yielding one entry per CDR3 protein. Altogether 300,000 to 450,000 distinct CDR3 sequences are present, about 15% being singletons, with the ten largest covering 11%. At least ten counts were recorded for this clonotype. The CDR3 is 14 residues long. Germline V lookup: CDR1 PRHDT, CDR2 FYEKMQ (reference sequence). Trimming removed 8 bases from V and 4 bases from J; junction bases left unmatched: 3. The PBMCs had their origin in 10 ml of fresh peripheral blood.

This rearrangement joins TRBV13 to TRBJ2-3; TRBD2 matches at 13 bases. The sample comprised blood. The TCR originated in a woman aged 55-75 years with Graves' hyperthyroidism. The CDR3: CASGTSGISDTQYF. In DNA form, the CDR3 reads TGTGCCAGCGGGACTAGCGGGATCTCAGATACGCAGTATTTT. Looking up the rest from reference TRBV13 and TRBJ2-3 gives the full variable domain: AAGVIQSPRHLIKEKRETATLKCYPIPRHDTVYWYQQGPGQDPQFLISFYEKMQSDKGSIPDRFSAQQFSDYHSELNMSSLELGDSALYFCASGTSGISDTQYFGPGTRLTVL.